What follows are 11 T cell receptor beta chains derived from one specimen sequenced in a study of regulatory T cells in long-lasting Graves disease. Construction of TCR beta libraries relied on iRepertoire HTBI primers and on Arm-PCR targeting CDR3 regions. One entry per CDR3 protein, called by TCRdb with MiXCR from the multiplex PCR reads. The data contain 300,000 to 400,000 distinct CDR3 sequences, about 16% of them singletons. Time point denoted: newly diagnosed GD, antithyroid drugs for less than 3 months. PBMC RNA was the source of the TCR library. Specimen: peripheral blood mononuclear cells (PBMCs), collected at new diagnosis, from a patient treated with antithyroid drugs. The receptors derive from a female donor with Graves disease.

This clonotype was seen at least ten times. The V call is TRBV7-9, the J call TRBJ2-5; tentative D call: TRBD1 (6 bases). Trimming stripped 4 bases from V and 3 bases from J, with 18 bases between. The CDR3 is 16 residues long. Germline V lookup: CDR1 SEHNR, CDR2 FQNEAQ (reference sequence). This CDR3 is CASSSKPDSQKETQYF. CDR3 bases: TGTGCCAGCAGCTCGAAGCCGGACAGCCAAAAAGAGACCCAGTACTTC.

This clonotype occurred many times. This chain connects TRBV3-1 to TRBJ2-5; D call uncertain. Looked up from germline, CDR1 is LGHDT and CDR2 is YNNKEL (reference sequence). The CDR3 runs to 16 residues. With 3 bases removed from V and 5 bases from J, the gap between germline ends came to 19 bases. The CDR3 region is CASSHLTDPLGETQYF. The CDR3 DNA reads TGTGCCAGCAGCCACCTAACAGACCCCCTGGGTGAGACCCAGTACTTC.

Concerning this clonotype itself: This likely came from a read error, as a far larger clone is one base away. This chain uses TRBV7-2 with TRBJ1-2; the match to TRBD1 covers 11 bases. This CDR3 has 12 residues. Looked up from germline, CDR1 is SGHTA and CDR2 is FQGNSA. The ends lost 11 bases at V and 8 bases at J; junction bases unmatched: 7. In DNA form, the CDR3 reads TGTGCCTGCGGACAGGGGGCTGGCGGCTACACCTTC. It specifies CACGQGAGGYTF. The full variable domain, with the rest looked up from reference TRBV7-2 and TRBJ1-2, is GAGVSQSPSNKVTEKGKDVELRCDPISGHTALYWYRQSLGQGLEFLIYFQGNSAPDKSGLPSDRFSAERTGGSVSTLTIQRTQQEDSAVYLCACGQGAGGYTFGSGTRLTVV.

This clonotype appeared many times. V gene TRBV5-1 combines with J gene TRBJ2-1; TRBD1 matches 9 bases. After removal of 0 bases from V and 6 bases from J, the junction contained 4 bases not matched to a gene. CDR1 is SGHRS and CDR2 is YFSETQ in the germline V gene. The CDR3 has 15 amino acids. This CDR3 is CASSLERTGVNEQFF. The CDR3 DNA is TGCGCCAGCAGCTTGGAGCGGACAGGGGTCAATGAGCAGTTCTTC.

This clonotype was picked up many times. The chain carries TRBV2 and TRBJ1-2; no clear D. CDR1 and CDR2 from the germline V gene are SNHLY and FYNNEI. V lost 3 bases, J lost 6 bases, and 14 bases lay in between. CDR3 length equals 14 residues. The CDR3 DNA reads as TGTGCCAGCAGTGATACGGGAGGCTTTAATGGCTACACCTTC. This gives the protein CASSDTGGFNGYTF. Filled out from reference TRBV2 and TRBJ1-2, the complete variable domain reads EPEVTQTPSHQVTQMGQEVILRCVPISNHLYFYWYRQILGQKVEFLVSFYNNEISEKSEIFDDQFSVERPDGSNFTLKIRSTKLEDSAMYFCASSDTGGFNGYTFGSGTRLTVV.

This clonotype showed up just a few times. The V and J genes are TRBV7-9 and TRBJ1-1, with 8 bases that match TRBD1. The germline CDR1 and CDR2 sequences are SEHNR and FQNEAQ (reference sequence). The CDR3 extends over 15 amino acids. Trimming removed 1 base from V and 1 base from J; junction bases left unmatched: 2. The CDR3 DNA sequence: TGTGCCAGCAGCTTAGGGGGACAGGAGAACACTGAAGCTTTCTTT. Protein: CASSLGGQENTEAFF.

Notes on this clonotype: A much larger clone differs by one base, so this may be a read error. The chain employs TRBV27 and TRBJ2-3, with TRBD2 identical over 10 bases. Germline values: CDR1 MNHEY, CDR2 SMNVEV (reference sequence). V lost 8 bases to trimming and J lost 5 bases; unmatched junction nucleotides: 13. CDR3 length: 16 residues. The CDR3 here is CASGSLASGSQDTQYF. CDR3 nucleotide sequence: TGTGCCAGCGGTTCTCTGGCTAGCGGGAGTCAAGATACGCAGTATTTT.

The CDR3 reads CASSSIARTGMSTEAFF. CDR3 coding DNA: TGTGCCAGCAGCTCCATCGCCCGGACAGGGATGAGCACTGAAGCTTTCTTT. The rearrangement uses TRBV7-9 and TRBJ1-1, with TRBD1 matching over 8 bases. CDR3 length: 17 residues. Germline CDR1 and CDR2: SEHNR and FQNEAQ (reference sequence). The V and J ends lost 4 bases and 4 bases, in that order; junction bases with no gene match: 14.

In its sample, this clonotype was seen once. This sequence joins TRBV5-4 and TRBJ2-3, with 11 positions matching TRBD2. The V segment lost 4 bases and the J segment 7 bases; nucleotides outside the gene matches: 11. Per germline, CDR1 SGHNT and CDR2 YYREEE (reference sequence). The CDR3 has 16 amino acids. In nucleotides, the CDR3 is TGTGCCAGCAGCCTGTCTAGCGGGGGGAATTTGAATACGCAGTATTTT. Translated: CASSLSSGGNLNTQYF.

This clonotype was observed at least ten times. V usage is TRBV2 and J usage is TRBJ1-2; no clear D. Germline-derived CDR1 and CDR2 are SNHLY and FYNNEI. V shed 6 bases and J shed 4 bases, with 15 bases lying between them. CDR3 size: 14 residues. The CDR3 region has the DNA TGTGCCAGCAGAGGCTCCCCCGCCCCCTATGGCTACACCTTC. Protein sequence: CASRGSPAPYGYTF.

As concerns this clonotype: Being one base from a much bigger clone, this may be a read error. V and J are TRBV15 and TRBJ2-7; TRBD2 might be the D (6 bases). Germline loops: CDR1 LNHNV, CDR2 YYDKDF (reference sequence). This CDR3 is 15 amino acids long. Trimming removed 1 base at V and 7 bases at J, with 17 bases between. The CDR3 DNA follows: TGTGCCACCAGCAGAGGGATCGCCCTGGGGGGAGAGCAGTACTTC. Translating it yields CATSRGIALGGEQYF.